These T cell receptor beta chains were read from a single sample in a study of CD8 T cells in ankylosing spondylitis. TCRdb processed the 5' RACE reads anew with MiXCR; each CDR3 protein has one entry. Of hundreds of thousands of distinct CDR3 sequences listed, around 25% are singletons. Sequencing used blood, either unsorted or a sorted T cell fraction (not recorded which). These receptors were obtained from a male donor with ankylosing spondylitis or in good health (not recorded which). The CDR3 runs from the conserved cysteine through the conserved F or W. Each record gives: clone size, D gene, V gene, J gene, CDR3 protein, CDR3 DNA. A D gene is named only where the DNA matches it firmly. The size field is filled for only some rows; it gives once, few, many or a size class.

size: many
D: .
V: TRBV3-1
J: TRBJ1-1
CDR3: CASSQGQGAEAFF
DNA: TGTGCCAGCAGCCAAGGCCAGGGAGCTGAAGCTTTCTTT

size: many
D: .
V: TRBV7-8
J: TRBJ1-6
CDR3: CASSSRDNYNSPLHF
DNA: TGTGCCAGCAGTTCCAGGGACAATTATAATTCACCCCTCCACTTT

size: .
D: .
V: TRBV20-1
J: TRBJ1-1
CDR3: CSASGLGQVNTEAFF
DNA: TGCAGTGCTAGCGGCCTGGGACAAGTGAACACTGAAGCTTTCTTT

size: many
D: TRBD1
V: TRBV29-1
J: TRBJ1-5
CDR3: CSVAGGHNQPQHF
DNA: TGCAGCGTTGCAGGGGGCCACAATCAGCCCCAGCATTTT

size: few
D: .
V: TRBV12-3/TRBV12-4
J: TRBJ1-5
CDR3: CASTRAAGANQPQHF
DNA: TGTGCCAGCACCCGGGCGGCAGGGGCTAATCAGCCCCAGCATTTT

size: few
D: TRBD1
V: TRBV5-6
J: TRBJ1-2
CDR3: CASSHYRGPFYGYTF
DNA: TGTGCCAGCAGCCACTACAGGGGACCCTTCTATGGCTACACCTTC

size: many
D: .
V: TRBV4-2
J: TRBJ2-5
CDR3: CASSQDGGDTSETQYF
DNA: TGTGCCAGCAGCCAAGATGGTGGGGATACCAGCGAGACCCAGTACTTC

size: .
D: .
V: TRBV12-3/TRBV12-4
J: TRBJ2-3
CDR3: CASSFGGSDTQYF
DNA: TGTGCCAGCAGTTTCGGTGGCTCAGATACGCAGTATTTT

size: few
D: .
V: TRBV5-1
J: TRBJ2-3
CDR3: CASSLDFTDTQYF
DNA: TGCGCCAGCAGCTTGGATTTCACAGATACGCAGTATTTT

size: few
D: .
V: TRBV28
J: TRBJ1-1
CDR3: CASSLGKTNTEAFF
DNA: TGTGCCAGCAGTTTAGGCAAAACGAACACTGAAGCTTTCTTT

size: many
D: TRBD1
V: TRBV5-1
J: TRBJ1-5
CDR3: CASSLDGQGGSNQPQHF
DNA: TGCGCCAGCAGCTTGGACGGACAGGGCGGCAGCAATCAGCCCCAGCATTTT

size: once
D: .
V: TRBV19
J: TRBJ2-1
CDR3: CASRRAGASSYNEQFF
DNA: TGTGCCAGTAGAAGGGCCGGGGCCAGCTCCTACAATGAGCAGTTCTTC

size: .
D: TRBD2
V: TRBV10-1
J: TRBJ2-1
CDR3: CASSEPGTSGGSYNEQFF
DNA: TGCGCCAGCAGTGAGCCCGGGACTAGCGGGGGCTCCTACAATGAGCAGTTCTTC

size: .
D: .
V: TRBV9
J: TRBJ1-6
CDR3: CASSPGQPLAPLHF
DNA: TGTGCCAGCAGCCCGGGACAACCCTTGGCACCCCTCCACTTT

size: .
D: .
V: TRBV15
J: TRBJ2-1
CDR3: CATGLGSSYNEQFF
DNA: TGTGCCACCGGCTTGGGAAGCTCCTACAATGAGCAGTTCTTC

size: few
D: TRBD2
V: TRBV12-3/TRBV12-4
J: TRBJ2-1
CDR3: CASSLFWRERAYNEQFF
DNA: TGTGCCAGCAGTCTATTTTGGCGGGAGCGGGCCTACAATGAGCAGTTCTTC

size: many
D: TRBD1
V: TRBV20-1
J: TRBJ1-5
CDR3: CSVAGQGLGSNQPQHF
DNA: TGCAGTGTTGCGGGACAGGGCCTTGGTAGCAATCAGCCCCAGCATTTT